Sequencing of this T cell receptor beta chain was carried out in a study of neoadjuvant nivolumab and ipilimumab in lung cancer. Germline V gene data show CDR1 as SGHRS and CDR2 as YFSETQ. The CDR3 has 16 residues. Trimming took 0 bases from V and 3 from J; bases not matched to a gene: 2. Assay: immunoSEQ multiplex PCR; the TCRdb copy retains only in-frame clones and omits some. The table lists around 24,000 clones, 80% to 85% of them singletons. The TCR was taken from an adult with non-small cell lung cancer. This chain connects TRBV5-1 to TRBJ2-2; 10 bases map to TRBD1. This sample comprised tumor tissue, obtained after neoadjuvant nivolumab, alone or with ipilimumab, at or shortly before surgery. For the CDR3, the DNA is TGCGCCAGCAGCTTGGGAGGGACAGGGGACACCGGGGAGCTGTTTTTT. It codes for CASSLGGTGDTGELFF.